The 3 T cell receptor beta chains below come from one sample, sequenced in a study of early T cells in non-severe SARS-CoV-2 infection. A single record per CDR3 protein comes from TCRdb applying MiXCR to the 5' RACE reads. Of 85,000 to 95,000 distinct CDR3 sequences listed, roughly 17% are singletons. The sample in question was whole blood, obtained at baseline. The source of these receptors is an adult who was a healthcare worker with PCR-confirmed SARS-CoV-2 infection or an uninfected control (not recorded which).

This clonotype has only a few counts. The rearrangement uses TRBV2 and TRBJ2-1, with TRBD2 identical over 10 bases. The germline V gene has CDR1 SNHLY and CDR2 FYNNEI. This CDR3 region has 14 residues. V was clipped by 10 bases and J by 9 bases; unmatched bases: 12. The DNA for the CDR3 is TGTGCCACTTCCCTAGCGGGAGTGCAGGGTGAGCAGTTCTTC. Its translation: CATSLAGVQGEQFF.

This clonotype appeared a few times. This chain joins TRBV27 and TRBJ2-7; TRBD2 agrees at 9 bases. CDR3 length equals 14 residues. Germline CDR1 MNHEY, CDR2 SMNVEV (reference sequence). The V gene end was trimmed by 4 bases and the J gene end by 4 bases; junction bases not matched to a gene: 5. CDR3: CASSYSGRGYEQYF. The CDR3 region has the DNA TGTGCCAGCAGTTATAGCGGGAGAGGTTACGAGCAGTACTTC.

This clonotype was detected only a few times. This chain connects TRBV24-1 to TRBJ2-3; D is possibly TRBD1 (6 bases). Per the germline V gene, CDR1 is KGHDR and CDR2 is SFDVKD. Trimming cost V 5 bases and J 3 bases, with 14 bases left between them. The CDR3 loop spans 15 amino acids. The CDR3 sequence is CATSALDRETDTQYF. DNA of the CDR3: TGTGCCACCAGTGCCCTGGACAGAGAGACAGATACGCAGTATTTT.